This T cell receptor (beta chain) stems from a study of T cell responses to AZD1222 COVID-19 vaccine. Study-level background: Timing groups of about 4 and about 12 weeks for second doses were pooled.

Note on this clone: Its antigen is not known.

CDR1 SGHDN and CDR2 FVKESK come from the germline V gene. Trimming took 1 base from V and 4 from J, leaving 10 bases between them. This CDR3 contains 15 residues. General study results and limits: A reported finding is that nearly half of spike-specific TCRs target unmutated variant regions. The study identified only six AZD1222 recipients as seropositive at baseline.

Sequenced by immunoSEQ multiplex PCR; TCRdb stores in-frame clones only, minus some. The sample records about 150,000 clones, roughly nine tenths being singletons. This chain connects TRBV14 to TRBJ2-2; D perhaps matches TRBD2 (5 bases). The sequencing here drew on peripheral blood, taken on day 0 of AZD1222 vaccination. The TCR sequence derives from an adult in good health. For the CDR3, the DNA is TGTGCCAGCAGCCAAGTTTGGCTAGCCACCGGGGAGCTGTTTTTT. It codes for CASSQVWLATGELFF.